A single sample gave rise to the 14 T cell receptor beta chains below, sequenced in a study of shared clonotypes between healthy human individuals (TCRdb year 2020). Library preparation used the immunoSEQ multiplex PCR assay. The table comes from immuneACCESS by way of TCRdb, which keeps in-frame sequences with V and J called. Part of the clones is missing from these tables; in studies checked, under half for an unresolved V gene and the rest for unknown reasons. Within this sample are some 660,000 clones, with 55% to 85% of them counted one time only. Around 2% of the sample is taken by the ten largest. The sequenced material came from memory CD4+ T cells sorted from blood. In light of the paper, this sample's cell subset or site label describes: CD45RA-negative fraction. These receptors originate from a woman under 40 in good health.

This chain joins TRBV5-1 and TRBJ2-2, with TRBD2 matching over 8 bases. With V trimmed by 0 bases and J by 5 bases, 6 bases remained unmatched. The CDR3 runs 16 residues. The germline gives CDR1 SGHRS, CDR2 YFSETQ. The DNA of the CDR3 is TGCGCCAGCAGCTTGGGTGCGGGAGGTTGGACCGGGGAGCTGTTTTTT. The encoded protein is CASSLGAGGWTGELFF.

This clone was picked up one time. This sequence joins TRBV4-1 and TRBJ2-3; 12 nucleotides line up with TRBD2. CDR1 is MGHRA, CDR2 YSYEKL, per germline. V dropped 4 bases and J dropped 4; count of bases not matched to a gene: 9. There are 17 residues in the CDR3. CDR3 sequence: CASSLSNLAGGPDTQYF. The CDR3 DNA reads as TGCGCCAGCAGCCTATCTAACCTAGCGGGAGGGCCAGATACGCAGTATTTT.

The chain is built from TRBV18 and TRBJ2-4, with D tentatively TRBD1 or TRBD2 (6 bases each). Germline CDR1 and CDR2: KGHSH and LQKENI. Trimming took off 3 bases at V and 1 base at J, with 13 bases between the two ends. The CDR3 length is 16 residues. DNA of the CDR3: TGTGCCAGCTCACCGACGGGGGCTAGGGCCAAAAACATTCAGTACTTC. This sequence encodes CASSPTGARAKNIQYF.

This chain joins TRBV25-1 and TRBJ2-7, with TRBD1 matching over 8 bases. The germline gives CDR1 MGHDK, CDR2 SYGVNS. The CDR3 is 15 amino acids. Unmatched junction bases numbered 7, after V lost 6 bases and J lost 0 bases. The chain's CDR3 is CASRAPGQVSYEQYF. DNA of the CDR3: TGTGCCAGCAGGGCTCCGGGACAGGTCTCCTACGAGCAGTACTTC.

The chain combines TRBV7-9 with TRBJ2-5; 12 bases map to TRBD2. Germline V CDR1 and CDR2: SEHNR, FQNEAQ (reference sequence). CDR3 length: 17 residues. After removal of 1 base from V and 4 bases from J, the junction contained 7 bases not matched to a gene. CDR3 residues: CASSLDLTSGSGETQYF. Here the CDR3 DNA reads TGTGCCAGCAGCTTAGATTTGACTAGCGGGAGTGGAGAGACCCAGTACTTC.

The V and J genes are TRBV25-1 and TRBJ2-5; D uncertain. The CDR3 is 16 amino acids. In germline, CDR1 is MGHDK, CDR2 SYGVNS. Trimming removed 1 base at V and 5 bases at J, with 17 bases between. The CDR3 region is CASSESAGPGSETQYF. In DNA form, the CDR3 reads TGTGCCAGCAGTGAATCTGCAGGTCCGGGCTCGGAGACCCAGTACTTC.

This clone was seen just once. The chain employs TRBV4-2 and TRBJ1-1, with 7 bases that match TRBD1. The CDR3 totals 15 residues. Germline V CDR1 and CDR2: LGHNA, YNFKEQ. Trimming at V came to 6 bases and at J to 1 base, leaving 8 bases not matched to a gene. CDR3 sequence (DNA): TGTGCCAGCAGGTCGACAGGGAGGGAGAACACTGAAGCTTTCTTT. This gives the protein CASRSTGRENTEAFF.

The chain has TRBV5-8 and TRBJ2-7; D is uncertain. Per the germline V gene, CDR1 is SGHTS and CDR2 is YDEGEE. The V and J ends lost 0 bases and 2 bases respectively, with 9 bases between them. The CDR3 covers 14 residues. Written as DNA, the CDR3 is TGTGCCAGCAGCTTGGAGGCGGATACCTACGAGCAGTACTTC. Amino acid sequence: CASSLEADTYEQYF.

V is TRBV10-1 and J is TRBJ2-5; a weak D match, TRBD1 (5 bases). The CDR3 is 15 amino acids. Trimming took off 7 bases at V and 1 base at J, with 16 bases between the two ends. Germline lookup yields CDR1 WNHNN and CDR2 SYGVQD (reference sequence). CDR3 nucleotides: TGCGCCAGCAAGACAGCCCGGACGGCCCAAGAGACCCAGTACTTC. This codes for CASKTARTAQETQYF.

The chain carries TRBV10-1 and TRBJ2-7, with D maybe TRBD1 (6 bases). The germline V gene encodes CDR1 WNHNN and CDR2 SYGVQD (reference sequence). Trimming took 6 bases from V and 7 from J, leaving 19 bases between them. This CDR3 is 14 amino acids long. CDR3 bases: TGCGCCAGCAGCGAACAGGGAGCCGGGGATGAGCAGTACTTC. Its protein product is CASSEQGAGDEQYF.

The rearrangement links TRBV29-1 to TRBJ1-4, with 9 bases that match TRBD1. This CDR3 is 15 amino acids long. Trimming cost V 5 bases and J 5 bases; bases outside gene matches: 9. Germline V gene sequence: CDR1 SQVTM, CDR2 ANQGSEA. The CDR3 nucleotides read TGCAGCGTTCCGGGACAGGGACTCTCAAATGAAAAACTGTTTTTT. Translating it yields CSVPGQGLSNEKLFF.

This chain uses TRBV27 with TRBJ1-5, with D uncertain. V was clipped by 4 bases and J by 3 bases, with 19 bases between them. This CDR3 spans 17 amino acids. The germline V gene encodes CDR1 MNHEY and CDR2 SMNVEV (reference sequence). The CDR3 DNA follows: TGTGCCAGCAGTTCGATTCAGGACCTAGATTTCAATCAGCCCCAGCATTTT. This sequence encodes CASSSIQDLDFNQPQHF.

V is TRBV9 and J is TRBJ2-1, with TRBD1 identical over 8 bases. Germline loops: CDR1 SGDLS, CDR2 YYNGEE. The CDR3 length is 16 residues. The trim removed 4 bases at V and 5 bases at J, leaving 11 bases unmatched. The CDR3 protein is CASSQQTGVANNEQFF. CDR3 in DNA: TGTGCCAGCAGCCAGCAGACAGGGGTCGCCAACAATGAGCAGTTCTTC. Drawing the rest from reference TRBV9 and TRBJ2-1, the complete variable domain is DSGVTQTPKHLITATGQRVTLRCSPRSGDLSVYWYQQSLDQGLQFLIQYYNGEERAKGNILERFSAQQFPDLHSELNLSSLELGDSALYFCASSQQTGVANNEQFFGPGTRLTVL.

This clone was counted only a few times. The chain's CDR3 is CASSLARGVDTQYF. CDR3 nucleotide sequence: TGTGCCAGCAGCTTAGCGCGGGGGGTGGATACGCAGTATTTT. This chain connects TRBV11-1 to TRBJ2-3; 8 positions match TRBD2. CDR1 and CDR2 from the germline V gene are SGHAT and FQDESV (reference sequence). The CDR3 has 14 residues. V was clipped by 0 bases and J by 6 bases; unmatched bases: 2.